This TCR beta chain derives from a study of blood T cell repertoires in COVID-19. In the study overall: Sites in the United States, Italy and Spain provided acute and convalescent COVID-19 samples. PBMCs, B-cell-depleted T cells, or T cells were the source of the cDNA or gDNA that made up the material.

The CDR3 runs to 17 residues. Germline CDR1 reads SGHRS; CDR2 reads YFSETQ. V was clipped by 0 bases and J by 2 bases, with 15 bases between them. In the authors' workflow: By means of reference gene primer amplification, nucleated cell counts were estimated. Repertoires were generated with immunoSEQ multiplex PCR, while TCRdb's copy carries only in-frame clones and drops some. V and J calls and clone size come straight from that table; D and trimming were deduced from the DNA. The table includes fewer than 90,000 clones, about 88% detected once. The sequencing input was peripheral blood. The chain employs TRBV5-1 and TRBJ2-1; tentatively, D is TRBD1 (5 bases). The source is a human donor in a cohort sampled during active COVID-19. CDR3: CASSLDGAILPYNEQFF. The CDR3 coding sequence is TGCGCCAGCAGCTTGGATGGGGCAATCTTGCCCTACAATGAGCAGTTCTTC.